The next 3 T cell receptor beta chains were all read from a single sample in a study of T cell responses to AZD1222 COVID-19 vaccine. Sequenced by immunoSEQ multiplex PCR; TCRdb stores in-frame clones only, minus some. The sample lists about 170,000 clones, 75% to 90% occurring once. The material was peripheral blood, obtained on day 0 of AZD1222 vaccination. The receptors here all came from an adult in good health.

This sequence joins TRBV5-5 and TRBJ1-2, with D possibly matching TRBD1 (6 bases). Germline values: CDR1 SGHKS, CDR2 YYEKEE (reference sequence). Trimming shortened V by 5 bases and J by 2 bases, and 19 bases separated the two germline ends. The length of the CDR3 is 16 residues. CDR3 DNA: TGTGCCAGCAGTTCGGACAACAGGGTTTGGAACTATGGCTACACCTTC. Translated: CASSSDNRVWNYGYTF.

The chain joins TRBV18 to TRBJ2-3; 7 bases line up with TRBD2. V shed 3 bases, J shed 1 base, and the junction held 7 bases outside the gene matches. Per the germline V gene, CDR1 is KGHSH and CDR2 is LQKENI. This CDR3 is built from 16 residues. The CDR3 protein is CASSPDASGGTDTQYF. CDR3 sequence (DNA): TGTGCCAGCTCACCCGATGCCAGCGGGGGCACAGATACGCAGTATTTT.

The chain joins TRBV6-5 to TRBJ1-2; tentative D call: TRBD1 (6 bases). The V end was cut by 5 bases, the J end by 5 bases, with 15 bases between. The V gene's germline CDR1 is MNHEY and CDR2 SVGAGI. The CDR3 spans 14 residues. The CDR3 nucleotides read TGTGCCAGCAGTCGCTCGACAGGCCAGTATGGCTACACCTTC. Its translation: CASSRSTGQYGYTF.